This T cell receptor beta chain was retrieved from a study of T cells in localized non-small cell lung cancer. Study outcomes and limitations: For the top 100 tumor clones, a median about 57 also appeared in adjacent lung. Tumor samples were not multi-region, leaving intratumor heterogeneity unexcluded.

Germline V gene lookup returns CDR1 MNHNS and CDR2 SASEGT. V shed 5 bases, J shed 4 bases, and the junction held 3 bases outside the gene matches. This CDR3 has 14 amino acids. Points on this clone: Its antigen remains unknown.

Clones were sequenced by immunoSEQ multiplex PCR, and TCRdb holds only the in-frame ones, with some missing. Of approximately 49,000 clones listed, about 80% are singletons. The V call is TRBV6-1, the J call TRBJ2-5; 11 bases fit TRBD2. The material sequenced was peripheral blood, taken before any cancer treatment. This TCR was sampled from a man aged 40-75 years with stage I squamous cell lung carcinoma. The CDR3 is CASSSLAGGETQYF. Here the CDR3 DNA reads TGTGCCAGCAGTTCTCTAGCGGGGGGAGAGACCCAGTACTTC.